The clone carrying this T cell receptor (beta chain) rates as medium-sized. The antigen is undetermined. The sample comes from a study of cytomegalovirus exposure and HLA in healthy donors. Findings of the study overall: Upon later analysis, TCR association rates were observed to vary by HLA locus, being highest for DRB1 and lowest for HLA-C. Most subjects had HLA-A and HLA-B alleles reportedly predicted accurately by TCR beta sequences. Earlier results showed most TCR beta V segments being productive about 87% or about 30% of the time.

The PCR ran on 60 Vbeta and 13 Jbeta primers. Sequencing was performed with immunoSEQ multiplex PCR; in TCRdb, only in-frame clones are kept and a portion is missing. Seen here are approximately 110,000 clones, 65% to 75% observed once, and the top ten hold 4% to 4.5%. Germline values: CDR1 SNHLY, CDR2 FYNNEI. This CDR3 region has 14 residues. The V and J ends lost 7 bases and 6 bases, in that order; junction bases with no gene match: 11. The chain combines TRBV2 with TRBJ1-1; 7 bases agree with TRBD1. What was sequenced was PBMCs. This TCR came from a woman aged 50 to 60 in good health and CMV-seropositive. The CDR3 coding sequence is TGTGCCAGCAATAAGGACAGGAGCCGGCCTGAAGCTTTCTTT. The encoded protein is CASNKDRSRPEAFF.